This T cell receptor beta chain was documented in a study of lymphopenia after photon versus proton radiotherapy. Findings and caveats of the study: Post-nadir TCR diversity decline inversely tracked overall survival among those who died. Better survival with proton therapy was suggested as possible, not demonstrated. Relative stability marked proton patients; photon patients lost diversity and naive cells. Oligoclonal CD8+ Temra expansion after nadir drove photon patients' diversity drop.

Sequencing used immunoSEQ multiplex PCR; TCRdb keeps in-frame clones, though not all of them. The sample carries approximately 170,000 clones, roughly nine tenths recorded once. About this clone: Its specificity is not known.

The source is a man aged 50 or older with gastric cancer. The sample here was peripheral blood, taken from a patient treated with photon-based radiotherapy.

CDR3 in DNA: TGTGCCAGCACCCTGGGGCCTCAGAACACTGAAGCTTTCTTT. This gives the protein CASTLGPQNTEAFF. The chain combines TRBV28 with TRBJ1-1, with D possibly being TRBD1 (5 bases). Germline loops: CDR1 MDHEN, CDR2 SYDVKM. V lost 7 bases and J lost 1, with 13 bases in between. The CDR3 spans 14 residues.